This T cell receptor (beta chain) was profiled in a study of beta chain features in type 1 diabetes. Expressed TCRB transcripts got sequenced, as all isolated RNA was reverse transcribed. Libraries were prepared by immunoSEQ multiplex PCR; TCRdb keeps only in-frame clonotypes and omits some of them. Here the sample spans 300,000 to 350,000 clones, roughly 8% being singletons. Trimming took 6 bases from V and 6 from J; bases not matched to a gene: 11. There are 14 residues in the CDR3. Germline values: CDR1 SGHVS, CDR2 FQNEAQ. Study-level results: TCRB CDR3s were moderately but significantly shorter in Type 1 diabetes patients in all four CD4+ subsets.

Comments on this clone: Its specificity is not known.

The chain has TRBV7-8 and TRBJ2-7; 7 nucleotides agree with TRBD2. Sequencing was carried out using central memory CD4+ T cells from blood. The source is a woman between 18 and 29 years old in good health. The chain's CDR3 is CASSMTSNGREQYF. The CDR3, as DNA: TGTGCCAGCAGTATGACTAGCAACGGGCGCGAGCAGTACTTC.